A selection of T cell receptor beta chains follows, all from one sample in a study of control samples from healthy donors and cancer patients. This table comes from immunoSEQ multiplex PCR, and its TCRdb copy is limited to in-frame clones, with some not included. The sample lists around 200,000 clones, about 93% occurring once. Source material: blood. These receptors were collected from a man aged 18 to 30 in good health. The CDR3 runs from the conserved cysteine through the conserved F or W. A D gene is named only where the DNA matches it firmly. Expanded clones are given a class, and other clones once, few, many or no size at all.

j_gene,v_gene,d_gene,abundance,CDR3nt,CDR3aa
TRBJ1-5,TRBV12-5,TRBD1,NA,TGTGCTAGTGGTTTGGTACTACAGGGGAGAGGCAATCAGCCCCAGCATTTT,CASGLVLQGRGNQPQHF
TRBJ2-7,TRBV10-3,NA,NA,TGTGCCATCAGTGGCCGGACCTACGAGCAGTACTTC,CAISGRTYEQYF
TRBJ2-7,TRBV5-6,TRBD1,NA,TGTGCCAGCAGGAAAACAGGGGCCACCTACGAGCAGTACTTC,CASRKTGATYEQYF
TRBJ1-4,TRBV2,NA,once,TGTGCCAGCACCAGCCTTGGGGTGGGTGAAAAACTGTTTTTT,CASTSLGVGEKLFF
TRBJ2-3,TRBV18,TRBD2,NA,TGTGCCAGCTCACCCTATACTAGCGGGGGAACAGATACGCAGTATTTT,CASSPYTSGGTDTQYF
TRBJ1-5,TRBV28,TRBD1,NA,TGTGCCAGCAGTTTAGGAAGGGGACAGGGCCTTGGTCAGCCCCAGCATTTT,CASSLGRGQGLGQPQHF
TRBJ1-2,TRBV28,TRBD1,NA,TGTGCCAGCACGGAGGCAGGGGGCAACTATGGCTACACCTTC,CASTEAGGNYGYTF
TRBJ2-7,TRBV12-3/TRBV12-4,NA,NA,TGTGCCAGCAGTTTAGACTACGAGCAGTACTTC,CASSLDYEQYF
TRBJ2-3,TRBV7-3,NA,NA,TGTGCCAGCAGCTTATACGGGGGCGGCAGCACAGATACGCAGTATTTT,CASSLYGGGSTDTQYF
TRBJ1-4,TRBV3-1/TRBV3-2,TRBD1,NA,TGTGCCAGCAGCACCGGACAGGGGGCGTGGGATGAAAAACTGTTTTTT,CASSTGQGAWDEKLFF
TRBJ2-2,TRBV12-3/TRBV12-4,NA,NA,TGTGCCAGCAGTGTACAGAACACCGGGGAGCTGTTTTTT,CASSVQNTGELFF